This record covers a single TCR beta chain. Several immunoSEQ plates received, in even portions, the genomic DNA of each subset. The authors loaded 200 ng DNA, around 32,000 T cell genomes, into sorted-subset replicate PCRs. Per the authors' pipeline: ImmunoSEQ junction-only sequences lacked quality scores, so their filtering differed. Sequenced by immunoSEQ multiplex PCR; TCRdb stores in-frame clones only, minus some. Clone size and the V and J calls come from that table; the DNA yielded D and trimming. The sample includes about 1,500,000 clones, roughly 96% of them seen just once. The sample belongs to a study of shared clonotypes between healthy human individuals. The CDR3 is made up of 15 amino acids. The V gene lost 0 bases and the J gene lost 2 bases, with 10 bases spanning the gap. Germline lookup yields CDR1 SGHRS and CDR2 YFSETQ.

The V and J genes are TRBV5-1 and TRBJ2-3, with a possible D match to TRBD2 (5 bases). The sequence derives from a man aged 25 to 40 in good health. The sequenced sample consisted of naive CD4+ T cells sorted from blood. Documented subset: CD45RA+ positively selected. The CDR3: CASSLEDSFTDTQYF. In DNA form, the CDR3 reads TGCGCCAGCAGCTTGGAGGACTCCTTCACAGATACGCAGTATTTT.